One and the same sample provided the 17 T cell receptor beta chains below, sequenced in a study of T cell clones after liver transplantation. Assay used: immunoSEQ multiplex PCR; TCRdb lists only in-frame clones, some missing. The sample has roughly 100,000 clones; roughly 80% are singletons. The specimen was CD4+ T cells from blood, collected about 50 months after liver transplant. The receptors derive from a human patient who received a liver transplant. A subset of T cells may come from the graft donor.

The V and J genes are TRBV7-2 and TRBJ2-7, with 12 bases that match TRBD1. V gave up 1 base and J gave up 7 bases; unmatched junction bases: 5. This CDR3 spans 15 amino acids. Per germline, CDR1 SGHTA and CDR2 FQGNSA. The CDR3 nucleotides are TGTGCCAGCAGCTTAGGGGGACAGGGGGCGAGGGAGCAGTACTTC. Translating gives CASSLGGQGAREQYF.

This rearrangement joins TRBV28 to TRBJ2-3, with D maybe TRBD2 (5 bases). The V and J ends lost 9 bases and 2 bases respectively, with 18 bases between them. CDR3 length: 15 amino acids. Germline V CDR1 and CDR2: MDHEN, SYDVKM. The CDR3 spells CASVGSGLFTDTQYF. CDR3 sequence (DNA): TGTGCCAGTGTAGGAAGTGGACTCTTCACAGATACGCAGTATTTT. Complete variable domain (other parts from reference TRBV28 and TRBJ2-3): DVKVTQSSRYLVKRTGEKVFLECVQDMDHENMFWYRQDPGLGLRLIYFSYDVKMKEKGDIPEGYSVSREKKERFSLILESASTNQTSMYLCASVGSGLFTDTQYFGPGTRLTVL.

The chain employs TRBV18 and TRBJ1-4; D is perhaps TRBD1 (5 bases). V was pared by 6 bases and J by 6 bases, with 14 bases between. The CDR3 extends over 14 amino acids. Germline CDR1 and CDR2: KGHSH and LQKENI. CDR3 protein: CASSLGRAYEKLFF. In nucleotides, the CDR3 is TGTGCCAGCTCCCTGGGCAGGGCTTATGAAAAACTGTTTTTT. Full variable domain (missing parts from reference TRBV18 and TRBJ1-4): NAGVMQNPRHLVRRRGQEARLRCSPMKGHSHVYWYRQLPEEGLKFMVYLQKENIIDESGMPKERFSAEFPKEGPSILRIQQVVRGDSAAYFCASSLGRAYEKLFFGSGTQLSVL.

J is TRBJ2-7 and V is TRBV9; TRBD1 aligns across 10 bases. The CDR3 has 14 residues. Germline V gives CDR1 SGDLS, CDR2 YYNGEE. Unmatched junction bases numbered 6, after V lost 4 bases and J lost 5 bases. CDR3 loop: CASSQTGGANEQYF. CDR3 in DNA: TGTGCCAGCAGCCAGACAGGGGGCGCGAACGAGCAGTACTTC. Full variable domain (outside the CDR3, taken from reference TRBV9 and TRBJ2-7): DSGVTQTPKHLITATGQRVTLRCSPRSGDLSVYWYQQSLDQGLQFLIQYYNGEERAKGNILERFSAQQFPDLHSELNLSSLELGDSALYFCASSQTGGANEQYFGPGTRLTVT.

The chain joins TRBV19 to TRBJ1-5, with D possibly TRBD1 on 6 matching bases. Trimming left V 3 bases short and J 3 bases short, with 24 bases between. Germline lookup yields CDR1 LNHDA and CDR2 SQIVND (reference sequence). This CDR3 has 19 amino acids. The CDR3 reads CASSIRRSMLGGPNQPQHF. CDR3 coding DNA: TGTGCCAGTAGTATCAGGAGGTCTATGCTTGGGGGGCCCAATCAGCCCCAGCATTTT.

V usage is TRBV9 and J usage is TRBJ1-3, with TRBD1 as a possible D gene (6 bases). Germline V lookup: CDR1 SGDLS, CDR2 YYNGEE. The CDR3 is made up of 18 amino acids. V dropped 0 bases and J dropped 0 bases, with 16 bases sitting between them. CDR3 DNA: TGTGCCAGCAGCGTAGAGGGGCGGACAGTAAGCTCTGGAAACACCATATATTTT. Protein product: CASSVEGRTVSSGNTIYF. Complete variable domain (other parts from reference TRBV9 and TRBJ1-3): DSGVTQTPKHLITATGQRVTLRCSPRSGDLSVYWYQQSLDQGLQFLIQYYNGEERAKGNILERFSAQQFPDLHSELNLSSLELGDSALYFCASSVEGRTVSSGNTIYFGEGSWLTVV.

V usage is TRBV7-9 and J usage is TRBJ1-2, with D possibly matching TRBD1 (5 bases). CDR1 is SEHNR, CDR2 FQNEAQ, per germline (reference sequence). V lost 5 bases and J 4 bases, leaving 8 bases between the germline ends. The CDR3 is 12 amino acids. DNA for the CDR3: TGTGCCAGCAGCGACAGACTCTATGGCTACACCTTC. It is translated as CASSDRLYGYTF.

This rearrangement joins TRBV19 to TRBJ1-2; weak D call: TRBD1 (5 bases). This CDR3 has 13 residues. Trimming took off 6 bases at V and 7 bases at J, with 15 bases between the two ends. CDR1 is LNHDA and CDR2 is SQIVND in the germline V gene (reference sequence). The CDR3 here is CASRPTRVSGYTF. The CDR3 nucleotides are TGTGCCAGTAGGCCTACCAGGGTTTCTGGCTACACCTTC.

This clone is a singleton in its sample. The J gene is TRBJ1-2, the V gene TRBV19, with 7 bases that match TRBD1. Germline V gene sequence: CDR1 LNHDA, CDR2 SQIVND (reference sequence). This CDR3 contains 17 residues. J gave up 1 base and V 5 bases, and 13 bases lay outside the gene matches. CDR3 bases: TGTGCCAGTAGTCCCGCACCGGCAGGGGGATATAACTATGGCTACACCTTC. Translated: CASSPAPAGGYNYGYTF.

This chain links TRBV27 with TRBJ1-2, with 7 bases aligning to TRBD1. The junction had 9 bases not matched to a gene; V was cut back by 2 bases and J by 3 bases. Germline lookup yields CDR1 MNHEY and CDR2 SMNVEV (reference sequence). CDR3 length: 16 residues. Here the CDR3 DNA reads TGTGCCAGCAGTTTAGACGGGACAGCGATTCACTATGGCTACACCTTC. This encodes CASSLDGTAIHYGYTF.

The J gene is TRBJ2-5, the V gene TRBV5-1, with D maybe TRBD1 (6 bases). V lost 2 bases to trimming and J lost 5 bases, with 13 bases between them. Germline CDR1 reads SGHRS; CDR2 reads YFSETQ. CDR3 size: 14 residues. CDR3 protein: CASSLGGIGETQYF. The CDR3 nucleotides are TGCGCCAGCAGCTTAGGGGGAATCGGGGAGACCCAGTACTTC.

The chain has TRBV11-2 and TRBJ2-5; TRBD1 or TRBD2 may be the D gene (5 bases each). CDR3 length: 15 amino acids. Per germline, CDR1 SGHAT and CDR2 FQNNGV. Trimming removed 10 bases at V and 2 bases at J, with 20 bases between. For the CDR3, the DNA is TGTGCCACCCGACACCCAGGGACGCTACAAGAGACCCAGTACTTC. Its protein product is CATRHPGTLQETQYF.

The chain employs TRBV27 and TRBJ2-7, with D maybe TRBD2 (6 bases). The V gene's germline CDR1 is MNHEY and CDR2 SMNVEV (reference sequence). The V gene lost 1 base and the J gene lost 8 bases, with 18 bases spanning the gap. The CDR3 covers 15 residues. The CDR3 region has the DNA TGTGCCAGCAGTTTATTGGGGGGACTCACTTCTCAGCAGTACTTC. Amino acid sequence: CASSLLGGLTSQQYF.

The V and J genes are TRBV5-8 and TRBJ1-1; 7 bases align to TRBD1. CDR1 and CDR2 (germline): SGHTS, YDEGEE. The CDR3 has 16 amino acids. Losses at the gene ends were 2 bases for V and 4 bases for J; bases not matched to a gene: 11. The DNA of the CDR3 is TGTGCCAGCAGCTTTCGATTAGGGGCAGGGGGCACTGAAGCTTTCTTT. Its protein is CASSFRLGAGGTEAFF.

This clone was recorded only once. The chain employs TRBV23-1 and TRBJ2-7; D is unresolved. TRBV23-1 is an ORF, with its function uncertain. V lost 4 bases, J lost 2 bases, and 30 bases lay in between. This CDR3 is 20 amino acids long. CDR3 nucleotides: TGCGCCAGCAGTCCCTTAAAGGTCGGAACAGCACTTATTGTAGCCTACGAGCAGTACTTC. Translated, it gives CASSPLKVGTALIVAYEQYF.

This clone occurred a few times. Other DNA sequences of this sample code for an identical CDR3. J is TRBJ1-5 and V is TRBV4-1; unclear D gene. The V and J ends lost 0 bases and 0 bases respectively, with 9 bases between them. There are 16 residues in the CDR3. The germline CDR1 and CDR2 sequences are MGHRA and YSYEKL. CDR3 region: CASSQDPGNSNQPQHF. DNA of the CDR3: TGCGCCAGCAGCCAAGATCCGGGGAATAGCAATCAGCCCCAGCATTTT.

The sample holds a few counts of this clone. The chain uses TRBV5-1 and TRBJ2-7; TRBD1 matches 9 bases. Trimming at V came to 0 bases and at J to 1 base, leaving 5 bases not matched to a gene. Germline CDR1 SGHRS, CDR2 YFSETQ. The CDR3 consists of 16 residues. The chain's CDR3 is CASSLEYRGLSYEQYF. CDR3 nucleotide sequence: TGCGCCAGCAGCTTGGAATACAGGGGGCTTTCCTACGAGCAGTACTTC.